This note documents a single T cell receptor (beta chain) sequence. The V end lost 7 bases, the J end lost 2 bases, and 15 bases lay between the germline ends. The CDR3 length is 15 residues. In germline, CDR1 is MNHEY, CDR2 SMNVEV (reference sequence). The record originates from a study of T-cell reconstitution after alpha-beta-depleted transplantation in children. The TCRbeta library incorporated unique molecular identifiers. Each CDR3 protein gets one entry after TCRdb re-called the PCR reads with MiXCR. The sample has around 490,000 distinct CDR3 sequences; roughly 10% are singletons. V gene TRBV27 combines with J gene TRBJ1-5; D might be TRBD1 (6 bases). Sequences were derived from PBMCs, mostly from graft donor cells, sampled 180 days after TCRalphabeta/CD19-depleted stem cell transplant. The receptor was derived from a female patient aged 2-15 years who had a stem cell transplant for aplastic anemia, so the T cells may come from the graft donor. CDR3 sequence: CASNRGGPGNQPQHF. The CDR3 region has the DNA TGTGCCAGCAACCGAGGGGGACCGGGCAATCAGCCCCAGCATTTT.